The clone carrying this T cell receptor (beta chain) appeared a few times. The target antigen is unknown. The sample is drawn from a study of CD8 T cells in ankylosing spondylitis. General study results and limits: The authors found the disease-linked clones to be CD8+ and relatively rare in peripheral blood. Disease-linked clones reportedly concentrated significantly in matched ankylosing spondylitis synovial fluid. There was a TCR beta motif, made of several highly homologous variants, that appeared characteristic of ankylosing spondylitis blood.

TCRdb independently ran MiXCR on the 5' RACE reads; one entry per CDR3 protein. The table records around 890,000 distinct CDR3 sequences, approximately 10% of them present only once. CDR1 is SGHAT, CDR2 FQNNGV, per germline. The V gene end was trimmed by 5 bases and the J gene end by 6 bases; junction bases not matched to a gene: 4. The CDR3 extends over 13 amino acids. The sequencing sample was made of blood, either unsorted or a sorted T cell fraction (not recorded which). The origin of this receptor is a male donor with ankylosing spondylitis. The chain uses TRBV11-2 and TRBJ2-3; TRBD2 matches 8 bases. CDR3 DNA sequence: TGTGCCAGCAGCGTGACGGGGGGGGATACGCAGTATTTT. This codes for CASSVTGGDTQYF.